A single sample is the source of the 16 T cell receptor beta chains below, sequenced in a study of T cell responses to AZD1222 COVID-19 vaccine (dated by TCRdb to the early 2020s). Library preparation employed the immunoSEQ multiplex PCR assay. The immuneACCESS repertoire file appears here via TCRdb, limited to in-frame rearrangements. These files lack a portion of the clones; in checked studies, under half of the deficit traces to unresolved V genes, and the cause of the others is not known. Here the sample has 80,000 to 100,000 clones; approximately 90% occur a single time. The top ten clones comprise over 2% of the sample. The time point label corresponds to: about 28 days (+/-7) after the second vaccine dose. Specimen: peripheral blood, collected 28 days after the second AZD1222 dose. These receptor sequences come from an adult who received the AZD1222 COVID-19 vaccine.

The genes are TRBV30 and TRBJ2-3, with D possibly being TRBD2 (6 bases). The V and J ends lost 2 bases and 3 bases respectively, with 15 bases between them. Germline assignment: CDR1 GTSNPN and CDR2 SVGIG (reference sequence). The CDR3 spans 15 residues. CDR3 amino acids: CAWSPPLGRTDTQYF. CDR3 nucleotides: TGTGCCTGGAGTCCCCCATTGGGGAGGACAGATACGCAGTATTTT.

This chain links TRBV4-3 with TRBJ1-5, with D unclear. V gave up 4 bases and J gave up 6 bases, with 16 bases separating them. Germline V gene data show CDR1 as LGHNA and CDR2 as YSLEER. The CDR3 sequence is 15 residues long. CDR3 region: CASSPEPSATQPQHF. DNA of the CDR3: TGCGCCAGCAGCCCGGAGCCTAGTGCCACTCAGCCCCAGCATTTT.

The chain uses TRBV19 and TRBJ1-2; TRBD1 agrees at 8 bases. The CDR3 consists of 14 residues. Trimming removed 2 bases from V and 8 bases from J; junction bases left unmatched: 7. Germline V lookup: CDR1 LNHDA, CDR2 SQIVND (reference sequence). The CDR3, as DNA: TGTGCCAGTAGTATACCGACAGGGGAGAGAGGCTACACCTTC. This codes for CASSIPTGERGYTF.

The chain combines TRBV10-2 with TRBJ2-1, with TRBD2 matching over 11 bases. J lost 8 bases, V lost 10 bases, and 7 bases had no gene match. Germline CDR1 is WSHSY and CDR2 is SAAADI. The CDR3 runs 13 residues. The CDR3 bases are TGCGCCACCTTAGCGGGAGGGCCGTATGAGCAGTTCTTC. It codes for CATLAGGPYEQFF.

The chain recombines TRBV9 with TRBJ2-1, with 7 bases identical to TRBD2. The CDR3 has 16 residues. The junction had 4 bases not matched to a gene; V was cut back by 0 bases and J by 1 base. Germline CDR1 SGDLS, CDR2 YYNGEE. The CDR3 region is CASSVGGGQSYNEQFF. Here the CDR3 DNA reads TGTGCCAGCAGCGTAGGCGGGGGTCAGTCCTACAATGAGCAGTTCTTC.

The rearrangement links TRBV7-2 to TRBJ1-1; D unclear. V was shortened by 2 bases and J by 7 bases, with 17 bases between the two germline ends. Germline CDR1 is SGHTA and CDR2 is FQGNSA. This CDR3 is built from 15 residues. CDR3 nucleotide sequence: TGTGCCAGCAGCTTATACGCCGGGCAAGAATATGAAGCTTTCTTT. Its protein is CASSLYAGQEYEAFF.

The chain joins TRBV6-2 or TRBV6-3 to TRBJ2-4, with D unclear. The CDR3 loop spans 16 amino acids. Trimming pared 0 bases from V and 0 bases from J, leaving 9 bases between. The germline CDR1 and CDR2 sequences are MNHEY and SVGEGT. The CDR3 region is CASSYSQRIAKNIQYF. The CDR3 bases are TGTGCCAGCAGTTACTCGCAGAGAATAGCCAAAAACATTCAGTACTTC.

The chain links TRBV4-1 to TRBJ2-1; the match to TRBD1 covers 8 bases. Unmatched junction bases numbered 9, after V lost 4 bases and J lost 7 bases. The CDR3 has 15 residues. Germline lookup yields CDR1 MGHRA and CDR2 YSYEKL. For the CDR3, the DNA is TGCGCCAGCAGCCTAGGACAGGGCATTTCAAATGAGCAGTTCTTC. Translating it yields CASSLGQGISNEQFF.

This clone has at least ten counts. The same CDR3 can be traced to other DNA sequences in this sample. The gene calls are TRBV6-4 and TRBJ2-3; 11 positions agree with TRBD2. The V segment lost 6 bases and the J segment 1 base; nucleotides outside the gene matches: 3. Germline V lookup: CDR1 MRHNA, CDR2 SNTAGT. CDR3 length equals 15 residues. The CDR3 nucleotides read TGTGCCAGCAGCGCGACTAGCGGGGGCACAGATACGCAGTATTTT. Translated, it gives CASSATSGGTDTQYF.

DNA of the CDR3: TGCGCCAGCAGCTTGGGTTTTAGGGAGGGGTACAATGAGCAGTTCTTC. It encodes CASSLGFREGYNEQFF. This chain connects TRBV5-1 to TRBJ2-1, with TRBD2 matching 7 bases. Germline lookup yields CDR1 SGHRS and CDR2 YFSETQ. This CDR3 has 16 residues. The V gene end was trimmed by 0 bases and the J gene end by 4 bases; junction bases not matched to a gene: 7.

This clone showed up just once. The chain couples TRBV19 to TRBJ2-1; TRBD1 agrees at 9 bases. The trim removed 5 bases at V and 4 bases at J, leaving 6 bases unmatched. The CDR3 extends over 15 amino acids. Per the germline V gene, CDR1 is LNHDA and CDR2 is SQIVND (reference sequence). CDR3 bases: TGTGCCAGTAGTTTCGCCGGGACAGGGTACAATGAGCAGTTCTTC. Translated: CASSFAGTGYNEQFF.

The J gene is TRBJ1-1, the V gene TRBV7-8; D gene ambiguous. CDR3 length: 13 residues. V gave up 2 bases and J gave up 3 bases, with 7 bases separating them. In germline, CDR1 is SGHVS, CDR2 FQNEAQ. The CDR3 sequence is CASSLKGDTEAFF. The DNA for the CDR3 is TGTGCCAGCAGCTTAAAAGGAGACACTGAAGCTTTCTTT.

The chain has TRBV7-8 and TRBJ2-1; the D is unclear. Germline assignment: CDR1 SGHVS and CDR2 FQNEAQ. Trimming shortened V by 5 bases and J by 2 bases, and 13 bases separated the two germline ends. The CDR3 is made up of 15 amino acids. The CDR3 protein is CASSLENLAYNEQFF. CDR3 nucleotide sequence: TGTGCCAGCAGCCTAGAGAACCTAGCCTACAATGAGCAGTTCTTC.

The gene calls are TRBV19 and TRBJ2-7; D could derive from TRBD1 or TRBD2 (5 bases each). CDR1 is LNHDA, CDR2 SQIVND, per germline (reference sequence). V lost 8 bases, J lost 1 base, and 18 bases lay in between. The CDR3 is made up of 15 amino acids. CDR3 bases: TGTGCCAGTTCCCCGGGGCAGACAAGATCCTACGAGCAGTACTTC. It is translated as CASSPGQTRSYEQYF. The variable domain in full, completed from reference TRBV19 and TRBJ2-7, reads DGGITQSPKYLFRKEGQNVTLSCEQNLNHDAMYWYRQDPGQGLRLIYYSQIVNDFQKGDIAEGYSVSREKKESFPLTVTSAQKNPTAFYLCASSPGQTRSYEQYFGPGTRLTVT.

The chain joins TRBV27 to TRBJ2-7; tentatively, D is TRBD1 or TRBD2 (5 bases each). This CDR3 region has 14 residues. CDR1 is MNHEY, CDR2 SMNVEV, per germline (reference sequence). Deletions cut 8 bases from V and 0 bases from J, with 14 bases between. CDR3 DNA: TGTGCCAGCCTACTGGAGGACACCTCCTACGAGCAGTACTTC. Translation gives CASLLEDTSYEQYF.

Turning to this clone: The sample contains more than one DNA sequence encoding this CDR3. V is TRBV6-5 and J is TRBJ2-1; 8 positions agree with TRBD2. In germline, CDR1 is MNHEY, CDR2 SVGAGI. J was trimmed by 0 bases and V by 2 bases; bases with no gene match: 0. The CDR3 extends over 15 amino acids. The CDR3 nucleotides are TGTGCCAGCAGTTACCTAGCGGGCTCCTACAATGAGCAGTTCTTC. This codes for CASSYLAGSYNEQFF.